Listed below are T cell receptor beta chains from one sample, sequenced in a study of T cell responses to AZD1222 COVID-19 vaccine. Clones were read by immunoSEQ multiplex PCR, and TCRdb kept only the in-frame ones, dropping some. The sample holds around 150,000 clones; roughly 90% are singletons and the top ten take more than 3%. This material consisted of peripheral blood, taken 28 days after the second AZD1222 dose. The receptors shown here come from an adult who received the AZD1222 COVID-19 vaccine. CDR3s include the opening cysteine and the closing phenylalanine or tryptophan. D genes are given only for firm matches.

d_call	v_call	j_call	cdr3_nt	cdr3_aa
-	TRBV19	TRBJ1-1	TGTGCCAGTAGTATGAAGGCAGCGAACACTGAAGCTTTCTTT	CASSMKAANTEAFF
TRBD2	TRBV3-1/TRBV3-2	TRBJ2-4	TGTGCCAGCAGCCAAGGTCTAGCGGGAGGGGACATTCAGTACTTC	CASSQGLAGGDIQYF
TRBD1	TRBV5-1	TRBJ1-1	TGCGCCAGCAGCCCAGGGACAGTGAACACTGAAGCTTTCTTT	CASSPGTVNTEAFF
TRBD1	TRBV5-1	TRBJ2-7	TGCGCCAGCAGCCCCCCCGGGACAGGGGCCTACGAGCAGTACTTC	CASSPPGTGAYEQYF
TRBD1	TRBV5-4	TRBJ2-5	TGTGCCAGCAGCATACCAACAGGGGCTGGGGAGACCCAGTACTTC	CASSIPTGAGETQYF
TRBD2	TRBV19	TRBJ2-3	TGTGCCAGTAGTATAACTAGCGGGAGGACCACAGATACGCAGTATTTT	CASSITSGRTTDTQYF
-	TRBV3-1/TRBV3-2	TRBJ1-6	TGTGCCAGCAGCCAAGACATGATGTCACCCCTCCACTTT	CASSQDMMSPLHF
-	TRBV6-4	TRBJ2-1	TGTGCCAGCAAGGGCGGGCCACACAATGAGCAGTTCTTC	CASKGGPHNEQFF
TRBD2	TRBV3-1/TRBV3-2	TRBJ2-7	TGTGCCAGCAGCCAAGAGAGGACTAGCGGTAGCTCCTACGAGCAGTACTTC	CASSQERTSGSSYEQYF
-	TRBV18	TRBJ1-1	TGTGCCAGCTCACCAGCAGGGTCCACTGAAGCTTTCTTT	CASSPAGSTEAFF
-	TRBV25-1	TRBJ2-3	TGTGCCAGCGTCGACAGGAGTAGCACAGATACGCAGTATTTT	CASVDRSSTDTQYF
-	TRBV30	TRBJ1-2	TGTGCCTGGGGACCCACCGGCGGCTACACCTTC	CAWGPTGGYTF
TRBD1	TRBV12-5	TRBJ1-2	TGTGCTAGTGGGGACAGGTTTCTCGGCTACACCTTC	CASGDRFLGYTF
-	TRBV6-5	TRBJ1-6	TGTGCCAGCAGTTACTCGTTGAGGCAGGGAGGGTCACCCCTCCACTTT	CASSYSLRQGGSPLHF